The clone carrying this TCR beta chain showed up just a few times. This sample stems from a study of control samples from healthy donors and cancer patients. Germline CDR1 and CDR2: SGHTS and YDEGEE. This CDR3 is built from 16 residues. The V end was cut by 2 bases, the J end by 3 bases, with 16 bases between. Sequencing used immunoSEQ multiplex PCR; TCRdb keeps in-frame clones, though not all of them. This sample has 60,000 to 65,000 clones, with around 85% found just once. This chain links TRBV5-8 with TRBJ2-3, with D possibly being TRBD2 (5 bases). Sequences were obtained from blood. This sequence originates from a man aged 35-49 years in good health. CDR3 sequence: CASSFDMRVATDTQYF. In nucleotides, the CDR3 is TGTGCCAGCAGCTTCGACATGAGGGTGGCTACAGATACGCAGTATTTT. The variable domain in full, with the rest retrieved from reference TRBV5-8 and TRBJ2-3, is EAGVTQSPTHLIKTRGQQATLRCSPISGHTSVYWYQQALGLGLQFLLWYDEGEERNRGNFPPRFSGRQFPNYSSELNVNALELEDSALYLCASSFDMRVATDTQYFGPGTRLTVL.